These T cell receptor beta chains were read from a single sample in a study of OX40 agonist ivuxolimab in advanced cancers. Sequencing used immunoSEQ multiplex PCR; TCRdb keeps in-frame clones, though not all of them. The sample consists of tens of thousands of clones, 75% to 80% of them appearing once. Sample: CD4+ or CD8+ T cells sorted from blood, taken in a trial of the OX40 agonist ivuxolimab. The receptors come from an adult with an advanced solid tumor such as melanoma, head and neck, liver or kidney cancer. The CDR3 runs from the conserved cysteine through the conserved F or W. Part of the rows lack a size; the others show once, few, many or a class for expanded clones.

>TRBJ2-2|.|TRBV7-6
CASSSQGGGELFF
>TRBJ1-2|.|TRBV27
CASSARTGGGYTF
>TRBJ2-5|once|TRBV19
CASNPSTGGETQYF
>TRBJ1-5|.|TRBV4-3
CASSQETGLKPQHF
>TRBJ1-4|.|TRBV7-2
CASSQGTGIEKLFF
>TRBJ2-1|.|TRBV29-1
CSVDKRLTNEQFF
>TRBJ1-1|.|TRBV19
CASSPWSGATEAFF
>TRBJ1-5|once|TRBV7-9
CASSNRATNQPQHF
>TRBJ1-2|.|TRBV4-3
CASSPQGLNYGYTF
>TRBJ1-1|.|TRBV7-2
CASSFSGTGVRTEAFF
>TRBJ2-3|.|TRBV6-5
CASTVAGGSTDTQYF
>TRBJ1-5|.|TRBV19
CASTSHRVGSNQPQHF
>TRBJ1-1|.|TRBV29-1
CSVEKQGSTEAFF
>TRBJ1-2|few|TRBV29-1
CSVEGLGGGGYTF
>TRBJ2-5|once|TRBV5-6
CASSLGLTSQETQYF